The 22 T cell receptor beta chains in this list originate from one sample, sequenced in a study of shared clonotypes between healthy human individuals. Clones were read by immunoSEQ multiplex PCR, and TCRdb kept only the in-frame ones, dropping some. The top ten hold roughly 0.35% of the sample, which has roughly 1.4 million clones, around 98.5% seen once. The sample taken for sequencing was naive CD4+ T cells sorted from blood. Noted subset: CD45RA+ positively selected. Source of these receptors: a man aged 25-45 years in good health.

The rearrangement uses TRBV28 and TRBJ2-1; no firm D call. This CDR3 region has 21 residues. Germline values: CDR1 MDHEN, CDR2 SYDVKM. V was clipped by 5 bases and J by 5 bases, with 34 bases between them. CDR3: CASSLSLSSWGILGEDNEQFF. The CDR3 DNA follows: TGTGCCAGCAGTCTCTCTTTATCCTCTTGGGGTATCCTCGGCGAAGACAATGAGCAGTTCTTC.

This chain joins TRBV5-5 and TRBJ2-2; D is perhaps TRBD2 (5 bases). Trimming removed 7 bases from V and 2 bases from J, with 15 bases in between. The CDR3 has 15 amino acids. Germline CDR1 reads SGHKS; CDR2 reads YYEKEE (reference sequence). The CDR3 region is CASGTVAGNTGELFF. Written as DNA, the CDR3 is TGTGCCAGCGGTACCGTCGCGGGCAACACCGGGGAGCTGTTTTTT.

With regard to this clone: The junction and the germline gene differ at one end; a read error may be behind it. The chain links TRBV7-2 to TRBJ2-1, with TRBD2 matching over 10 bases. The germline CDR1 and CDR2 sequences are SGHTA and FQGNSA. The CDR3 extends over 16 amino acids. The DNA for the CDR3 is TGTGCCAGCAGCTTTAGTTTAGCGGGAGGCCCCAGAAAGCACTTCTTC. It yields the protein CASSFSLAGGPRKHFF.

The chain carries TRBV30 and TRBJ1-1; 8 positions match TRBD1. There are 11 residues in the CDR3. The junction had 9 bases not matched to a gene; V was cut back by 6 bases and J by 12 bases. Germline CDR1 reads GTSNPN; CDR2 reads SVGIG (reference sequence). The CDR3 region is CACRDRRRTFF. The CDR3 DNA is TGTGCCTGCAGGGACAGGAGGAGAACTTTCTTT.

This clone was counted once. Within the sample, other DNA sequences also encode this same CDR3. The chain combines TRBV6-5 with TRBJ2-7; 7 bases fit TRBD2. The germline CDR1 and CDR2 sequences are MNHEY and SVGAGI. With 6 bases clipped from V and 2 bases from J, the junction kept 1 base outside the gene matches. The CDR3 runs 12 residues. The CDR3 spells CASSRGAYEQYF. CDR3 nucleotides: TGTGCCAGCAGCCGGGGGGCCTACGAGCAGTACTTC.

This clone was seen just once. The V gene is TRBV19, the J gene TRBJ2-2, with 8 bases aligning to TRBD1. This CDR3 contains 17 residues. CDR1 LNHDA and CDR2 SQIVND come from the germline V gene (reference sequence). Trimming at V came to 3 bases and at J to 0 bases, leaving 6 bases not matched to a gene. The CDR3 region is CASSISGQGTNTGELFF. CDR3 DNA sequence: TGTGCCAGTAGTATTAGCGGACAGGGAACGAACACCGGGGAGCTGTTTTTT. Together with reference TRBV19 and TRBJ2-2, the CDR3 gives the full variable domain: DGGITQSPKYLFRKEGQNVTLSCEQNLNHDAMYWYRQDPGQGLRLIYYSQIVNDFQKGDIAEGYSVSREKKESFPLTVTSAQKNPTAFYLCASSISGQGTNTGELFFGEGSRLTVL.

The gene calls are TRBV19 and TRBJ1-1; a weak D match, TRBD1 (5 bases). Germline V gene data show CDR1 as LNHDA and CDR2 as SQIVND (reference sequence). This CDR3 is built from 12 residues. V shed 9 bases and J shed 4 bases, with 12 bases lying between them. The CDR3 region is CASGTFGTEAFF. The CDR3 coding sequence is TGTGCCAGCGGGACTTTCGGCACTGAAGCTTTCTTT.

V usage is TRBV27 and J usage is TRBJ2-1; the D is unclear. Germline V gives CDR1 MNHEY, CDR2 SMNVEV (reference sequence). This CDR3 spans 13 amino acids. With 7 bases removed from V and 2 bases from J, the gap between germline ends came to 9 bases. The CDR3 loop is CASTESTYNEQFF. The CDR3 DNA follows: TGTGCCAGCACGGAAAGTACCTACAATGAGCAGTTCTTC.

The chain recombines TRBV18 with TRBJ2-5, with D tentatively TRBD1 (7 bases). Trimming stripped 6 bases from V and 1 base from J, with 9 bases between. Germline V gene sequence: CDR1 KGHSH, CDR2 LQKENI. The CDR3 sequence is 13 residues long. CDR3 coding DNA: TGTGCCAGCTCCCAGGGGGGCCAAGAGACCCAGTACTTC. This gives the protein CASSQGGQETQYF.

The V and J genes are TRBV9 and TRBJ2-1; a possible D gene is TRBD2 (6 bases). Germline V CDR1 and CDR2: SGDLS, YYNGEE. This CDR3 region has 15 residues. With 0 bases removed from V and 6 bases from J, the gap between germline ends came to 13 bases. CDR3: CASSVGSSGSNEQFF. Written as DNA, the CDR3 is TGTGCCAGCAGCGTAGGAAGTAGCGGAAGCAATGAGCAGTTCTTC.

This clone was counted a single time. V and J are TRBV11-2 and TRBJ1-3, with a possible D match to TRBD1 (5 bases). The CDR3 is 17 residues long. V was shortened by 3 bases and J by 0 bases, with 15 bases between the two germline ends. The V gene's germline CDR1 is SGHAT and CDR2 FQNNGV. The CDR3 DNA is TGTGCCAGCAGCTTGAAACCGGGACCGACCTCTGGAAACACCATATATTTT. It specifies CASSLKPGPTSGNTIYF.

The rearrangement joins TRBV6-1 to TRBJ2-7; 8 nucleotides align to TRBD2. Germline-derived CDR1 and CDR2 are MNHNS and SASEGT. Losses at the gene ends were 0 bases for V and 4 bases for J; bases not matched to a gene: 11. This CDR3 is 17 amino acids long. This chain's CDR3 is CASSEAPSGSPLYEQYF. DNA for the CDR3: TGTGCCAGCAGTGAAGCCCCGAGCGGGAGTCCTCTTTACGAGCAGTACTTC.

The chain couples TRBV28 to TRBJ1-2, with D tentatively TRBD1 (5 bases). CDR3 size: 12 residues. CDR1 is MDHEN, CDR2 SYDVKM, per germline. V was clipped by 10 bases and J by 4 bases, with 13 bases between them. The chain's CDR3 is CATPGGGYGYTF. CDR3 nucleotides: TGTGCCACGCCCGGGGGGGGCTATGGCTACACCTTC.

The J gene is TRBJ1-5, the V gene TRBV11-2, with D possibly being TRBD1 (5 bases). CDR1 and CDR2 (germline): SGHAT, FQNNGV. The CDR3 consists of 15 residues. V shed 1 base and J shed 7 bases, with 14 bases lying between them. The CDR3 region has the DNA TGTGCCAGCAGCTTAGGCGACAGAGCAGGACAGCCCCAGCATTTT. Its translation: CASSLGDRAGQPQHF.

Regarding this clone: Other DNA sequences in this sample translate to the same CDR3. The chain combines TRBV7-2 with TRBJ1-5; tentative D call: TRBD1 (5 bases). The germline V gene has CDR1 SGHTA and CDR2 FQGNSA. Trimming removed 2 bases from V and 4 bases from J, with 6 bases in between. The CDR3 runs 13 residues. CDR3: CASSLQGNQPQHF. For the CDR3, the DNA is TGTGCCAGCAGCTTACAGGGAAATCAGCCCCAGCATTTT. Variable domain in full (rest from reference TRBV7-2 and TRBJ1-5): GAGVSQSPSNKVTEKGKDVELRCDPISGHTALYWYRQSLGQGLEFLIYFQGNSAPDKSGLPSDRFSAERTGGSVSTLTIQRTQQEDSAVYLCASSLQGNQPQHFGDGTRLSIL.

The genes are TRBV5-4 and TRBJ2-7, with D unclear. Trimming pared 2 bases from V and 0 bases from J, leaving 6 bases between. This CDR3 has 13 amino acids. Germline lookup yields CDR1 SGHNT and CDR2 YYREEE (reference sequence). The chain's CDR3 is CASSLEVSYEQYF. The CDR3 DNA reads as TGTGCCAGCAGCTTAGAGGTCTCCTACGAGCAGTACTTC.

This chain joins TRBV11-2 and TRBJ1-2, with D possibly TRBD1 on 5 matching bases. CDR1 SGHAT and CDR2 FQNNGV come from the germline V gene. With 11 bases removed from V and 8 bases from J, the gap between germline ends came to 27 bases. The CDR3 is 15 residues long. In nucleotides, the CDR3 is TGTGCCTCCTCCATAGCCAGGGCTCAGGCCTTAGGCTACACCTTC. This codes for CASSIARAQALGYTF.

The V and J genes are TRBV4-1 and TRBJ1-1; 8 nucleotides line up with TRBD1. J was trimmed by 6 bases and V by 1 base; bases with no gene match: 4. Germline CDR1 reads MGHRA; CDR2 reads YSYEKL. The CDR3 consists of 14 residues. This CDR3 is CASSQGTGLPEAFF. DNA of the CDR3: TGCGCCAGCAGCCAAGGGACAGGGTTACCTGAAGCTTTCTTT.

The chain recombines TRBV2 with TRBJ1-4; D gene unclear. This CDR3 contains 12 residues. With 6 bases removed from V and 8 bases from J, the gap between germline ends came to 10 bases. In germline, CDR1 is SNHLY, CDR2 FYNNEI. The CDR3 region is CASRLLGEKLFF. CDR3 sequence (DNA): TGTGCCAGCAGGCTCCTTGGGGAAAAACTGTTTTTT.

The chain employs TRBV18 and TRBJ1-1; 11 bases match TRBD1. After removal of 1 base from V and 3 bases from J, the junction contained 7 bases not matched to a gene. Germline V gene lookup returns CDR1 KGHSH and CDR2 LQKENI. The CDR3 spans 17 residues. The CDR3 DNA reads TGTGCCAGCTCACCACTAGGACAGGGGGCCCTCGACACTGAAGCTTTCTTT. Its protein is CASSPLGQGALDTEAFF.

The chain combines TRBV5-8 with TRBJ2-1; possible D gene TRBD1, 5 bases. There are 15 residues in the CDR3. Germline V lookup: CDR1 SGHTS, CDR2 YDEGEE. V was trimmed by 6 bases and J by 5 bases, leaving 18 bases between them. The CDR3 sequence is CASNPEVRRDNEQFF. CDR3 nucleotides: TGTGCCAGCAACCCTGAGGTCCGCAGGGACAATGAGCAGTTCTTC.

This clone was seen only once. This sample also contains other DNA sequences that code for the same CDR3. The gene calls are TRBV27 and TRBJ1-1; TRBD1 agrees at 7 bases. The CDR3 is 15 residues long. The V and J ends lost 3 bases and 0 bases, in that order; junction bases with no gene match: 4. Per the germline V gene, CDR1 is MNHEY and CDR2 is SMNVEV (reference sequence). The CDR3 DNA follows: TGTGCCAGCAGTTTGTCGGGGACAGTGAACACTGAAGCTTTCTTT. Translating it yields CASSLSGTVNTEAFF.